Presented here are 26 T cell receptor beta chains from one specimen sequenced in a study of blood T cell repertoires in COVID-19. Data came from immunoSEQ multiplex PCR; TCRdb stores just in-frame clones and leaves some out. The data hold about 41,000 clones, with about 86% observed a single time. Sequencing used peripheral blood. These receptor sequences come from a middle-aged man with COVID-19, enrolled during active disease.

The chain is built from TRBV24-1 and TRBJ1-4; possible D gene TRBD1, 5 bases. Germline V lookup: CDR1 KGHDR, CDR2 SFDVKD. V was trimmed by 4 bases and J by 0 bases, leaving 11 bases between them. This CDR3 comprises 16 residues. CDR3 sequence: CATSDRDSATNEKLFF. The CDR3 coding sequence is TGTGCCACCAGTGACCGTGACAGTGCAACTAATGAAAAACTGTTTTTT.

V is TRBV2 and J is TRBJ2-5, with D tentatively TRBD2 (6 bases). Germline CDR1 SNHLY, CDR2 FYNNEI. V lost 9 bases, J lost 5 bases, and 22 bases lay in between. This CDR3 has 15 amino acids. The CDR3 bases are TGTGCCAGTTCCGCGGAGGGATCAAATGGGGAGACCCAGTACTTC. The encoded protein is CASSAEGSNGETQYF.

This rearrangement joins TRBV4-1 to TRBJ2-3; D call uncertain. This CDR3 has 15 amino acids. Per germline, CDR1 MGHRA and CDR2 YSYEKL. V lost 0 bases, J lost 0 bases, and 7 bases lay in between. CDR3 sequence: CASSQEARSTDTQYF. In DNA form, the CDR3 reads TGCGCCAGCAGCCAAGAAGCTAGGAGCACAGATACGCAGTATTTT.

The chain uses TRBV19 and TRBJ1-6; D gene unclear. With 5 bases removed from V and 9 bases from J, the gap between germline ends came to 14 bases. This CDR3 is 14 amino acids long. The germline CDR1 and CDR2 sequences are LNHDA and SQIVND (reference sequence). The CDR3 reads CASSATRGGSPLHF. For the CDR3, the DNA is TGTGCCAGTAGTGCGACCCGAGGTGGTTCACCCCTCCACTTT.

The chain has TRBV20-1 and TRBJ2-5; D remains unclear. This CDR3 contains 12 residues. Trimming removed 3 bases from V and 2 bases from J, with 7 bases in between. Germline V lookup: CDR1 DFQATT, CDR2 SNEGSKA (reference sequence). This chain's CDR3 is CSASVTQETQYF. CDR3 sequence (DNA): TGCAGTGCTAGTGTGACACAAGAGACCCAGTACTTC.

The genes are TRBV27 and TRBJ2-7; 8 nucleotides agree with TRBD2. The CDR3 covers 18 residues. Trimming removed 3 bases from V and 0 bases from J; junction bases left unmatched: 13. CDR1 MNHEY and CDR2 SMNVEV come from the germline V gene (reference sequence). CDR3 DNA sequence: TGTGCCAGCAGTTTGGGTTCGCGGGAGGCGAAGAGCTCCTACGAGCAGTACTTC. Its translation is CASSLGSREAKSSYEQYF.

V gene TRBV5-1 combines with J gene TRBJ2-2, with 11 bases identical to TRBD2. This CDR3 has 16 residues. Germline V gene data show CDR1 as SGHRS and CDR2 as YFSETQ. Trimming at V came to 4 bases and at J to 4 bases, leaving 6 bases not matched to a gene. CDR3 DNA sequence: TGCGCCAGCAGCCTTAGCGGGAGGGGGAGCACCGGGGAGCTGTTTTTT. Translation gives CASSLSGRGSTGELFF.

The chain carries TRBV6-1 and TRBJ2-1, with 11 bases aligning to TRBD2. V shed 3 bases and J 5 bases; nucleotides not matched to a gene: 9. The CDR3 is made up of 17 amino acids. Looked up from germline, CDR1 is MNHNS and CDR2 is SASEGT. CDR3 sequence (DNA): TGTGCCAGCAGTGACGGGGCTAGCGGGGGGATGAACAATGAGCAGTTCTTC. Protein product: CASSDGASGGMNNEQFF.

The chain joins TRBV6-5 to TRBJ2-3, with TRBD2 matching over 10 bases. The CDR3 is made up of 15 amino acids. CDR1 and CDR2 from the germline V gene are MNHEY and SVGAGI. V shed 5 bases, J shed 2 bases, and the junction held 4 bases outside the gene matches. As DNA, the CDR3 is TGTGCCAGCAGTATAGCGGGGGGCAACACAGATACGCAGTATTTT. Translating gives CASSIAGGNTDTQYF.

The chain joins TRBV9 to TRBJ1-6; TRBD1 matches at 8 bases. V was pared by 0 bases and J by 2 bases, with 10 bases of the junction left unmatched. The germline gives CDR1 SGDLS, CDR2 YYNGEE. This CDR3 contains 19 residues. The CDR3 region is CASSVASGTGGAYNSPLHF. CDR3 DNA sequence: TGTGCCAGCAGCGTAGCGTCAGGGACAGGAGGAGCCTATAATTCACCCCTCCACTTT.

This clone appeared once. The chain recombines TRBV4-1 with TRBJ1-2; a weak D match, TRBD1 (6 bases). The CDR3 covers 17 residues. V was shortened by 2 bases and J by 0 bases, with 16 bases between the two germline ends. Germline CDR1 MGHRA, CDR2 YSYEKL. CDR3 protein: CASSQTLLRGPNYGYTF. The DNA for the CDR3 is TGCGCCAGCAGCCAAACGTTACTCAGGGGCCCTAACTATGGCTACACCTTC.

Written as DNA, the CDR3 is TGTGCCAGCTCACAGCGGGAGGTGACTGGGGCCAACGTCCTGACTTTC. Protein: CASSQREVTGANVLTF. The rearrangement joins TRBV18 to TRBJ2-6; the match to TRBD2 covers 9 bases. The CDR3 is 16 amino acids. Germline CDR1 KGHSH, CDR2 LQKENI. V trimming: 4 bases; J trimming: 2 bases; junction bases outside the gene matches: 3.

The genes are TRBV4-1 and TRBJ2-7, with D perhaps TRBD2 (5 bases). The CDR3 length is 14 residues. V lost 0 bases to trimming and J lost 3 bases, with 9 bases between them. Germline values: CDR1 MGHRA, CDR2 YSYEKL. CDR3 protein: CASSQDEGVYEQYF. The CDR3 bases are TGCGCCAGCAGCCAAGATGAGGGTGTCTACGAGCAGTACTTC.

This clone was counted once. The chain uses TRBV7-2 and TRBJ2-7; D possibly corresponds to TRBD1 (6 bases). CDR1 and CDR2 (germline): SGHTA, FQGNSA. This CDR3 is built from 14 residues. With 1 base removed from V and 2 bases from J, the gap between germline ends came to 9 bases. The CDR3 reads CASSLGWGPYEQYF. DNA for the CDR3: TGTGCCAGCAGCTTAGGGTGGGGGCCCTACGAGCAGTACTTC. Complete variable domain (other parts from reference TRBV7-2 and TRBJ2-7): GAGVSQSPSNKVTEKGKDVELRCDPISGHTALYWYRQSLGQGLEFLIYFQGNSAPDKSGLPSDRFSAERTGGSVSTLTIQRTQQEDSAVYLCASSLGWGPYEQYFGPGTRLTVT.

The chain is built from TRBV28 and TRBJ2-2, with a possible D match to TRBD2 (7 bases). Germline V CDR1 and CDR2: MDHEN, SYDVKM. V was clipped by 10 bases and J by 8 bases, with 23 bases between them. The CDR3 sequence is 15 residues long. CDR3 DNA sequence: TGTGCCACCCTCGTTGGTGGGGGGGCTTGGGGGGAGCTGTTTTTT. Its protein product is CATLVGGGAWGELFF. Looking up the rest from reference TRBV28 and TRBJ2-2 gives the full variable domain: DVKVTQSSRYLVKRTGEKVFLECVQDMDHENMFWYRQDPGLGLRLIYFSYDVKMKEKGDIPEGYSVSREKKERFSLILESASTNQTSMYLCATLVGGGAWGELFFGEGSRLTVL.

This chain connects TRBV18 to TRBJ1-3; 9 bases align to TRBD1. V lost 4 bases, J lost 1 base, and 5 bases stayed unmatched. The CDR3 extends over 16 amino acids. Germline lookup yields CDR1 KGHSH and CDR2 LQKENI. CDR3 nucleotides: TGTGCCAGCTCACAGAGGACAGGGGAATCTGGAAACACCATATATTTT. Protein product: CASSQRTGESGNTIYF.

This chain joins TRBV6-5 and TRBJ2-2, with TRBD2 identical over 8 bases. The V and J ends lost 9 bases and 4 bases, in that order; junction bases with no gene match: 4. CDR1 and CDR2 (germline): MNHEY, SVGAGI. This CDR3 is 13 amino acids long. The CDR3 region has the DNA TGTGCCAGTACCGGGGGGGGCACCGGGGAGCTGTTTTTT. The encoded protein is CASTGGGTGELFF.

DNA of the CDR3: TGCGCCAGCAGTCTGCGAGTGGGGCAAGATACGCAGTATTTT. It translates to CASSLRVGQDTQYF. The chain joins TRBV5-1 to TRBJ2-3; D might be TRBD1 (5 bases). Germline-derived CDR1 and CDR2 are SGHRS and YFSETQ. V lost 5 bases and J lost 5, with 15 bases in between. This CDR3 is 14 amino acids long.

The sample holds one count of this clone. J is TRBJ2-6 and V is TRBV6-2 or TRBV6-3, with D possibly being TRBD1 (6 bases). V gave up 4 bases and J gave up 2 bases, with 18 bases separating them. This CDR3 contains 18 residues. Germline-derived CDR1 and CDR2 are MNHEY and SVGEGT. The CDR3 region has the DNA TGTGCCAGCAGTTCGCAGGGGTCCCCCCTAACTGGGGCCAACGTCCTGACTTTC. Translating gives CASSSQGSPLTGANVLTF.

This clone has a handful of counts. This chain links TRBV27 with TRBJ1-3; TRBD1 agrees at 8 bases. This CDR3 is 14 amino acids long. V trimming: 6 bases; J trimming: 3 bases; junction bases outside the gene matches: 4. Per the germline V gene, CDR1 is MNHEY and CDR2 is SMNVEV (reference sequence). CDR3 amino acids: CASSPTGVGNTIYF. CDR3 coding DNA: TGTGCCAGCAGCCCGACAGGGGTTGGAAACACCATATATTTT.

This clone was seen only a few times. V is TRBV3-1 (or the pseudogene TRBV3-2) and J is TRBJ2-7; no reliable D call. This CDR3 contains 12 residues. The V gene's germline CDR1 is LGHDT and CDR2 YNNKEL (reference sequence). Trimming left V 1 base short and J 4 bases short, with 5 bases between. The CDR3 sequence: CASSQGVYEQYF. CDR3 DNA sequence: TGTGCCAGCAGCCAAGGAGTATACGAGCAGTACTTC.

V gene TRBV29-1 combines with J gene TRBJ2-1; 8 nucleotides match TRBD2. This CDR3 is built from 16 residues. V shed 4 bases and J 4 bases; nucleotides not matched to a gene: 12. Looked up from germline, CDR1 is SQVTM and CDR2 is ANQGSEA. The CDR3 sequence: CSVVPAGALLYNEQFF. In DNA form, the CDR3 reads TGCAGCGTTGTCCCAGCGGGGGCACTCCTTTACAATGAGCAGTTCTTC.

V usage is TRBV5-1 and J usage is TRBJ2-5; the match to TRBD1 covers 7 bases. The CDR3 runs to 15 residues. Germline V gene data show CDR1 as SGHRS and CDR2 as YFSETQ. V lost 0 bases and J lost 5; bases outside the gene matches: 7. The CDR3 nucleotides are TGCGCCAGCAGCTTGGCGACAGGGCTTGTGGAGACCCAGTACTTC. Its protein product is CASSLATGLVETQYF.

CDR3 sequence reads: CASSYSGTSGYEQYF. Written as DNA, the CDR3 is TGTGCCAGCAGTTACTCCGGGACTAGCGGCTACGAGCAGTACTTC. The chain joins TRBV6-2 or TRBV6-3 to TRBJ2-7, with 11 bases that match TRBD2. The V gene end was trimmed by 0 bases and the J gene end by 3 bases; junction bases not matched to a gene: 1. This CDR3 is 15 amino acids long. Germline V gene data show CDR1 as MNHEY and CDR2 as SVGEGT.

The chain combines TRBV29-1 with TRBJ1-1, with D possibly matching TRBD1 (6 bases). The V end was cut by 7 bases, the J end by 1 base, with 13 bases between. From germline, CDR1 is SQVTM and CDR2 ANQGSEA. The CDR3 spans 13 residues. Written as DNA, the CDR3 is TGCAGCGCCACTCGAGGGGGGAACACTGAAGCTTTCTTT. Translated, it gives CSATRGGNTEAFF.

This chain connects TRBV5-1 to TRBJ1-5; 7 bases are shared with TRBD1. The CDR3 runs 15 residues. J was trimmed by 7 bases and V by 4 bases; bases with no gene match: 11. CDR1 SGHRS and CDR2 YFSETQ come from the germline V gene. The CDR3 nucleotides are TGCGCCAGCAGCCCCACAACAGGGGTAGACCAGCCCCAGCATTTT. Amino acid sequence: CASSPTTGVDQPQHF.